These 2 T cell receptor beta chains came from one sample sequenced in a study of identical twins. TCRdb reanalysed the 5' RACE reads using MiXCR and keeps one entry per CDR3 protein. The sample has hundreds of thousands of distinct CDR3 sequences; 12% are singletons. These data were also filed under a second study, of yellow fever vaccine responses in identical twins.

The sample comprised PBMCs. These receptors were collected from a woman aged 18-35 years in good health.

The genes are TRBV19 and TRBJ2-1, with D tentatively TRBD2 (5 bases). The CDR3 is 13 residues long. CDR1 LNHDA and CDR2 SQIVND come from the germline V gene (reference sequence). The V end lost 5 bases, the J end lost 2 bases, and 7 bases lay between the germline ends. The CDR3 coding sequence is TGTGCCAGTAGTGGGAGAACCTACAATGAGCAGTTCTTC. Translated, it gives CASSGRTYNEQFF.

The V gene is TRBV7-9, the J gene TRBJ2-1; 7 bases are shared with TRBD1. The CDR3 spans 17 residues. V lost 5 bases to trimming and J lost 9 bases; unmatched junction nucleotides: 19. Per the germline V gene, CDR1 is SEHNR and CDR2 is FQNEAQ (reference sequence). The CDR3, as DNA: TGTGCCAGCAGCCGAGGCAAGATAGACAGGGCCGGCACTGAGCAGTTCTTC. It codes for CASSRGKIDRAGTEQFF.